Included here is one T cell receptor (beta chain) sequence, with context. These data come from a study of blood T cells in healthy people across ages. In germline, CDR1 is SGHDT, CDR2 YYEEEE. V lost 5 bases, J lost 2 bases, and 16 bases lay in between. CDR3 length equals 15 residues. Together with a sample-barcoded 5' primer, a J-beta primer mix was included in a second PCR lasting about 7 to 11 cycles. Each CDR3 protein is one row after TCRdb ran MiXCR on the 5' RACE reads. The sample lists some 1,000,000 distinct CDR3 sequences, roughly a quarter seen once, with less than 0.85% in the top ten. The same sample was also used in a study of T cells of mothers and their children.

The chain combines TRBV5-6 with TRBJ2-5; D may match TRBD1 or TRBD2 (7 bases each). The sequenced sample consisted of blood. This clonotype was obtained from a girl under 10 years old in good health. CDR3 protein: CASSYQGEGQETQYF. CDR3 bases: TGTGCCAGCAGTTATCAGGGGGAGGGACAAGAGACCCAGTACTTC.